Listed below are T cell receptor beta chains from one sample, sequenced in a study of blood T cell repertoires in COVID-19. Assay used: immunoSEQ multiplex PCR; TCRdb lists only in-frame clones, some missing. Here the sample spans about 120,000 clones, 83% being singletons. The source material was peripheral blood. Source of these receptors: a man at least 80 years old with active or convalescent COVID-19. Each CDR3 is given with its conserved first and last residue. The D gene is left open where the match is weak. Some rows have no size entry. The others give once, few or many, or a class for an expanded clone.

d_gene	abundance	v_gene	j_gene	CDR3nt	CDR3aa
TRBD1	-	TRBV3-1/TRBV3-2	TRBJ1-2	TGTGCCAGCAGCCTAAACGAACAGGGGAGCCATGGCTACACCTTC	CASSLNEQGSHGYTF
TRBD1	-	TRBV11-2	TRBJ1-2	TGTGCCAGCAGCCCTGGTACAGGGGGCATCTATGGCTACACCTTC	CASSPGTGGIYGYTF
-	once	TRBV30	TRBJ1-1	TGTGCCTGGGCGAAACAGGTGAACACTGAAGCTTTCTTT	CAWAKQVNTEAFF
-	once	TRBV9	TRBJ1-1	TGTGCCAGCAGCGTAGACCAGGGTCGGACTGAAGCTTTCTTT	CASSVDQGRTEAFF
-	once	TRBV11-2	TRBJ2-1	TGTGCCAGCAGCTTAGTGCGGGGCCCCTACAATGAGCAGTTCTTC	CASSLVRGPYNEQFF
TRBD2	once	TRBV6-5	TRBJ2-1	TGTGCCAGCAAGGAGGCGGGGGGTTACAATGAGCAGTTCTTC	CASKEAGGYNEQFF
-	-	TRBV10-3	TRBJ1-4	TGTGCCATCAGTGAGTCGACGGCGGGTGAAAAACTGTTTTTT	CAISESTAGEKLFF
-	-	TRBV29-1	TRBJ1-1	TGCAGCGTTGAAGAAGGAGGGTTAACTGAAGCTTTCTTT	CSVEEGGLTEAFF
TRBD1	-	TRBV3-1/TRBV3-2	TRBJ1-2	TGTGCCAGCAGCCAAGTAGTTTCAGGGGGCTTCTATGGCTACACCTTC	CASSQVVSGGFYGYTF
TRBD2	-	TRBV6-5	TRBJ2-2	TGTGCCAGCAGACTACTGCGGACTAGTTCCGGGGAGCTGTTTTTT	CASRLLRTSSGELFF
TRBD1	-	TRBV2	TRBJ1-5	TGTGCCAGCAGTGAAGCGGGCCAGGGGGATAGTCAGCCCCAGCATTTT	CASSEAGQGDSQPQHF
TRBD2	-	TRBV7-2	TRBJ2-3	TGTGCCAGCAGAAAGTCACTAGCGGGGGTGGATACGCAGTATTTT	CASRKSLAGVDTQYF
-	-	TRBV29-1	TRBJ1-3	TGCAGCGTTGAAGCCACAGCGGCAAACACCATATATTTT	CSVEATAANTIYF
TRBD1	few	TRBV11-1	TRBJ2-7	TGTGCCAGCAGTTTCAAACAGGGGCCATCCTACGAGCAGTACTTC	CASSFKQGPSYEQYF
-	-	TRBV3-1/TRBV3-2	TRBJ2-7	TGTGCCAGCAGCCTCCTCCCCCGCTACGAGCAGTACTTC	CASSLLPRYEQYF
TRBD2	-	TRBV7-3	TRBJ2-3	TGTGCCAGCAGCCGCACTCTTGTCGGGGGGGGCGAAGATACGCAGTATTTT	CASSRTLVGGGEDTQYF
-	-	TRBV7-6	TRBJ2-7	TGTGCCAGCAGCTTGGAGGGGTCACAAACCTACGAGCAGTACTTC	CASSLEGSQTYEQYF
TRBD1	-	TRBV18	TRBJ1-6	TGTGCCAGCTCACCCCGGGACAGGGGAGACTCACCCCTCCACTTT	CASSPRDRGDSPLHF
-	-	TRBV6-5	TRBJ1-4	TGTGCCAGCAGTCGGACACCAACTAATGAAAAACTGTTTTTT	CASSRTPTNEKLFF
-	-	TRBV10-1	TRBJ1-5	TGCGCCAGCAGTGAAGTCGAGGGCCCGAGAGCGCCCCAGCATTTT	CASSEVEGPRAPQHF
-	once	TRBV7-9	TRBJ1-2	TGTGCCAGCACCTCCTACGGAGCAGGGCATGGCTACACCTTC	CASTSYGAGHGYTF
-	-	TRBV21-1	TRBJ2-7	TGTGCCAGCAGCAAAGGGGGTAACGGGGTCAGAGGCCACGAGCAGTACTTC	CASSKGGNGVRGHEQYF
TRBD2	-	TRBV7-8	TRBJ2-2	TGTGCCAGCAGCCCCAGCGGGACCACCGGGGAGCTGTTTTTT	CASSPSGTTGELFF
TRBD1	many	TRBV7-9	TRBJ2-7	TGTGCCAGCAGCTCTACGACAGGGGGGCCCCCCGAGCAGTACTTC	CASSSTTGGPPEQYF
TRBD1	-	TRBV6-2/TRBV6-3	TRBJ2-1	TGTGCCAGCAGTTACCACCCGACAGGGGTCAATGAGCAGTTCTTC	CASSYHPTGVNEQFF
TRBD2	-	TRBV7-3	TRBJ2-5	TGTGCCAGCAGTCGCGGGGGGGTCCAAGAGACCCAGTACTTC	CASSRGGVQETQYF
TRBD2	once	TRBV29-1	TRBJ2-5	TGCAGCGCTTGGAGTAGCGGGGCGGGTGAGACCCAGTACTTC	CSAWSSGAGETQYF
-	-	TRBV2	TRBJ1-2	TGTGCCAGCAAAAGACAGGAAGGATATGGCTACACCTTC	CASKRQEGYGYTF
TRBD1	-	TRBV11-3	TRBJ2-1	TGTGCCAGCAGCCTTACCGGGACAGGGGTCGGCGAGCAGTTCTTC	CASSLTGTGVGEQFF
TRBD2	-	TRBV7-6	TRBJ2-2	TGTGCCAGCAGCAAGTCTAGCGGGGGGGGCACCGGGGAGCTGTTTTTT	CASSKSSGGGTGELFF
TRBD1	-	TRBV19	TRBJ2-5	TGTGCCAGTAGTATTGGGGACAGCTACCAAGAGACCCAGTACTTC	CASSIGDSYQETQYF
-	-	TRBV18	TRBJ1-6	TGTGCCAGCTCACCGTCCGGGGGGGGTTATTCACCCCTCCACTTT	CASSPSGGGYSPLHF
-	-	TRBV27	TRBJ1-2	TGTGCCAGCAGCCCAAATGACCGAGGCTATGGCTACACCTTC	CASSPNDRGYGYTF
TRBD1	-	TRBV27	TRBJ1-6	TGTGCCAGCAGTTCTACAGGGGAGGCGAAAAATTCACCCCTCCACTTT	CASSSTGEAKNSPLHF
TRBD1	-	TRBV18	TRBJ1-1	TGTGCCAGCTCACCACGGACAGGGCAGGGCACTGAAGCTTTCTTT	CASSPRTGQGTEAFF
-	-	TRBV6-1	TRBJ1-1	TGTGCCAGCAGTGAACAACAGGGGAACACTGAAGCTTTCTTT	CASSEQQGNTEAFF
-	-	TRBV4-2	TRBJ2-3	TGTGCCAGCAGCCACGCTGGGAGGGGGGGTGGCACAGATACGCAGTATTTT	CASSHAGRGGGTDTQYF
-	-	TRBV2	TRBJ2-2	TGTGCCAGCAGCGCACAGGGTTCGACCGGGGAGCTGTTTTTT	CASSAQGSTGELFF
-	-	TRBV6-5	TRBJ2-3	TGTGCCAGCAGTCGGGCGGGGCGCACAGATACGCAGTATTTT	CASSRAGRTDTQYF
TRBD1	-	TRBV5-5	TRBJ1-2	TGTGCCAGCAGATTGGGACAGGGAAACTATGGCTACACCTTC	CASRLGQGNYGYTF
-	-	TRBV5-6	TRBJ2-5	TGTGCCAGCACCCCTTGGGCTAGCTGGCAAGAGACCCAGTACTTC	CASTPWASWQETQYF
TRBD1	-	TRBV7-9	TRBJ2-7	TGTGCCAGCAGCGAAGACAGGGTTCCCTACGAGCAGTACTTC	CASSEDRVPYEQYF
-	-	TRBV5-1	TRBJ1-3	TGCGCCAGCAGCTTTACAGGGACTGGAAACACCATATATTTT	CASSFTGTGNTIYF
TRBD1	-	TRBV4-2	TRBJ1-4	TGTGCCAGCAGCCCACAGGGGGCAACTAATGAAAAACTGTTTTTT	CASSPQGATNEKLFF
-	-	TRBV27	TRBJ1-5	TGTGCCAGCAGTTTAACGGTTCATCAGCCCCAGCATTTT	CASSLTVHQPQHF
-	once	TRBV16	TRBJ2-7	TGTGCCAGCAGCCAATTCCTAGATTACGAGCAGTACTTC	CASSQFLDYEQYF